A single T cell receptor beta chain is shown here with its context. This sample is part of a study of blood T cell repertoires in COVID-19. Trimming cost V 6 bases and J 7 bases, with 11 bases left between them. Germline CDR1 is MNHEY and CDR2 is SVGAGI. The CDR3 runs 12 residues. Assay used: immunoSEQ multiplex PCR; TCRdb lists only in-frame clones, some missing. The table includes roughly 670,000 clones, about 90% detected once. Sequencing input: peripheral blood. This clonotype originated in a young woman with acute or convalescent COVID-19. J is TRBJ2-3 and V is TRBV6-5; D may be TRBD1 (5 bases). CDR3 DNA sequence: TGTGCCAGCAGCCCGGACATTAATACGCAGTATTTT. Encoded protein: CASSPDINTQYF.